The 30 T cell receptor beta chains given below trace back to one sample, sequenced in a study of blood T cell repertoires in COVID-19. TCRdb keeps only in-frame clones here, not all; method: immunoSEQ multiplex PCR. The sample has about 74,000 clones; around four fifths are singletons. The sample consisted of peripheral blood. The receptors stem from an older man with acute or convalescent COVID-19.

This clone was seen a few times. This chain joins TRBV5-6 and TRBJ1-2; perhaps TRBD1 as D (6 bases). The ends were cut back, 4 bases at V and 2 bases at J, with 9 bases in the middle. The germline V gene has CDR1 SGHDT and CDR2 YYEEEE. The CDR3 has 13 amino acids. For the CDR3, the DNA is TGTGCCAGCAGCCCTACAGGGAACTATGGCTACACCTTC. Translated, it gives CASSPTGNYGYTF.

This chain links TRBV3-1 (or the pseudogene TRBV3-2) with TRBJ1-6; D is uncertain. Germline V gives CDR1 LGHDT, CDR2 YNNKEL (reference sequence). Trimming shortened V by 1 base and J by 8 bases, and 9 bases separated the two germline ends. The CDR3 runs to 14 residues. In DNA form, the CDR3 reads TGTGCCAGCAGCCAAGCCCTCCAGGATTCACCCCTCCACTTT. Residues: CASSQALQDSPLHF.

V is TRBV10-3 and J is TRBJ1-1; D uncertain. CDR3 length: 13 residues. Germline CDR1 reads ENHRY; CDR2 reads SYGVKD. Trimming cost V 3 bases and J 3 bases, with 8 bases left between them. CDR3 region: CAISERQDTEAFF. The CDR3 region has the DNA TGTGCCATCAGTGAAAGGCAGGACACTGAAGCTTTCTTT.

The J gene is TRBJ2-3, the V gene TRBV19, with a tentative D call TRBD2 (6 bases). Trimming took 4 bases from V and 3 from J, leaving 17 bases between them. The CDR3 length is 16 residues. Germline CDR1 LNHDA, CDR2 SQIVND (reference sequence). DNA for the CDR3: TGTGCCAGTAGTACGGACTACCGCACGAGAACAGATACGCAGTATTTT. It encodes CASSTDYRTRTDTQYF.

The chain has TRBV6-5 and TRBJ2-1, with TRBD2 matching 8 bases. After removal of 4 bases from V and 3 bases from J, the junction contained 5 bases not matched to a gene. Germline CDR1 reads MNHEY; CDR2 reads SVGAGI. The CDR3 has 15 amino acids. The CDR3 nucleotides read TGTGCCAGCAGTTTGGGGACTAGTAACTACAATGAGCAGTTCTTC. Its protein product is CASSLGTSNYNEQFF.

The rearrangement joins TRBV6-6 to TRBJ2-3, with D perhaps TRBD2 (6 bases). With 6 bases removed from V and 1 base from J, the gap between germline ends came to 14 bases. This CDR3 region has 15 residues. Germline assignment: CDR1 MNHNY and CDR2 SVGAGI (reference sequence). The CDR3, as DNA: TGTGCCAGCAGCAACCCGACTAGGGGCACAGATACGCAGTATTTT. It translates to CASSNPTRGTDTQYF.

The table lists this clone with a few counts. The chain has TRBV10-3 and TRBJ2-2; D call uncertain. Germline CDR1 and CDR2: ENHRY and SYGVKD. The CDR3 runs to 13 residues. V lost 2 bases and J 4 bases, leaving 5 bases between the germline ends. The CDR3 DNA reads TGTGCCATCAGTGAGCGTTCCACCGGGGAGCTGTTTTTT. Its translation is CAISERSTGELFF.

The table lists this clone with a few counts. The chain carries TRBV2 and TRBJ2-3, with 7 bases lining up with TRBD1. The CDR3 runs 14 residues. Trimming removed 4 bases from V and 1 base from J; junction bases left unmatched: 2. The germline CDR1 and CDR2 sequences are SNHLY and FYNNEI. The CDR3 bases are TGTGCCAGCAGTGGACAGGGAGGCACAGATACGCAGTATTTT. This gives the protein CASSGQGGTDTQYF.

The chain uses TRBV3-1 (or the pseudogene TRBV3-2) and TRBJ1-4; D is unresolved. The germline V gene encodes CDR1 LGHDT and CDR2 YNNKEL (reference sequence). V lost 4 bases to trimming and J lost 8 bases, with 8 bases between them. The CDR3 is 12 residues long. CDR3 amino acids: CASSPRGEKLFF. The CDR3 DNA reads TGTGCCAGCAGCCCTAGAGGCGAAAAACTGTTTTTT.

This clone was detected once. The genes are TRBV11-2 and TRBJ2-2, with D possibly matching TRBD2 (6 bases). V lost 7 bases, J lost 1 base, and 13 bases lay in between. Germline assignment: CDR1 SGHAT and CDR2 FQNNGV. The CDR3 loop spans 15 amino acids. The CDR3 protein is CASTVEGRNTGELFF. The CDR3 nucleotides read TGTGCCAGCACCGTGGAGGGCCGGAACACCGGGGAGCTGTTTTTT.

CDR3 nucleotide sequence: TGTGCCAGCAGCGTCGCAGGGAGGACTGAAGCTTTCTTT. Translation: CASSVAGRTEAFF. The chain carries TRBV9 and TRBJ1-1; TRBD1 might be the D (5 bases). Trimming shortened V by 2 bases and J by 5 bases, and 10 bases separated the two germline ends. CDR1 is SGDLS and CDR2 is YYNGEE in the germline V gene. The length of the CDR3 is 13 residues.

The chain carries TRBV19 and TRBJ2-5; 7 bases line up with TRBD2. CDR1 and CDR2 from the germline V gene are LNHDA and SQIVND (reference sequence). This CDR3 is built from 15 residues. J lost 5 bases, V lost 4 bases, and 10 bases had no gene match. The CDR3 reads CASSRTGGSKETQYF. CDR3 coding DNA: TGTGCCAGTAGTAGGACGGGGGGAAGTAAGGAGACCCAGTACTTC. The complete variable domain, with remaining parts taken from reference TRBV19 and TRBJ2-5, reads DGGITQSPKYLFRKEGQNVTLSCEQNLNHDAMYWYRQDPGQGLRLIYYSQIVNDFQKGDIAEGYSVSREKKESFPLTVTSAQKNPTAFYLCASSRTGGSKETQYFGPGTRLLVL.

The chain is built from TRBV5-6 and TRBJ1-1; 7 bases agree with TRBD1. The CDR3 extends over 17 amino acids. Per the germline V gene, CDR1 is SGHDT and CDR2 is YYEEEE. The J segment lost 1 base and the V segment lost 6 bases, leaving 15 bases of the junction unmatched. CDR3 loop: CASTAKLGGVGNTEAFF. CDR3 DNA sequence: TGTGCCAGCACCGCCAAGTTAGGGGGCGTGGGGAACACTGAAGCTTTCTTT.

The count of this clone is one. This chain links TRBV5-6 with TRBJ2-2; no clear D. The V and J ends lost 5 bases and 4 bases respectively, with 3 bases between them. CDR3 length: 11 residues. Germline V gene lookup returns CDR1 SGHDT and CDR2 YYEEEE. The CDR3 DNA is TGTGCCAGCAGTATCACCGGGGAGCTGTTTTTT. Translated: CASSITGELFF.

The chain uses TRBV5-1 and TRBJ2-5; D is possibly TRBD2 (6 bases). There are 16 residues in the CDR3. V was shortened by 4 bases and J by 5 bases, with 21 bases between the two germline ends. Germline CDR1 SGHRS, CDR2 YFSETQ. The CDR3, as DNA: TGCGCCAGCAGCCGAAGGGGCGGGACCGGCGTTGAGACCCAGTACTTC. Translating it yields CASSRRGGTGVETQYF.

The chain joins TRBV3-1 (or the pseudogene TRBV3-2) to TRBJ2-1, with D tentatively TRBD1 (5 bases). V was trimmed by 4 bases and J by 5 bases, leaving 15 bases between them. The CDR3 has 15 amino acids. Germline V lookup: CDR1 LGHDT, CDR2 YNNKEL (reference sequence). DNA for the CDR3: TGTGCCAGCAGCCCAGGGTCCGCCGTCGACAATGAGCAGTTCTTC. This sequence encodes CASSPGSAVDNEQFF.

The DNA for the CDR3 is TGCGCCAGCAGCAACGGACTGACTGGAAACACCATATATTTT. This gives the protein CASSNGLTGNTIYF. The chain has TRBV5-1 and TRBJ1-3; unclear D gene. V lost 4 bases to trimming and J lost 2 bases, with 10 bases between them. Germline V gives CDR1 SGHRS, CDR2 YFSETQ. The CDR3 is made up of 14 amino acids. Looking up the rest from reference TRBV5-1 and TRBJ1-3 gives the full variable domain: KAGVTQTPRYLIKTRGQQVTLSCSPISGHRSVSWYQQTPGQGLQFLFEYFSETQRNKGNFPGRFSGRQFSNSRSEMNVSTLELGDSALYLCASSNGLTGNTIYFGEGSWLTVV.

J is TRBJ2-5 and V is TRBV4-3, with D tentatively TRBD1 (5 bases). The CDR3 extends over 15 amino acids. V lost 4 bases, J lost 0 bases, and 12 bases lay in between. Germline loops: CDR1 LGHNA, CDR2 YSLEER. The CDR3 protein is CASSRSRADQETQYF. CDR3 sequence (DNA): TGCGCCAGCAGCCGATCCAGGGCGGACCAAGAGACCCAGTACTTC.

J is TRBJ2-2 and V is TRBV5-1, with a tentative D call TRBD2 (7 bases). The CDR3 extends over 14 amino acids. Germline CDR1 and CDR2: SGHRS and YFSETQ. Trimming cost V 7 bases and J 4 bases, with 14 bases left between them. In nucleotides, the CDR3 is TGCGCCAGCGAAAGGGGAGGGGGCACCGGGGAGCTGTTTTTT. Translated: CASERGGGTGELFF.

The V call is TRBV6-5, the J call TRBJ1-1, with unresolved D. CDR1 is MNHEY and CDR2 is SVGAGI in the germline V gene. CDR3 length: 15 residues. Trimming removed 2 bases from V and 1 base from J, with 11 bases in between. The CDR3 coding sequence is TGTGCCAGCAGTTACGGCCTGGCGGGGAACACTGAAGCTTTCTTT. Translation gives CASSYGLAGNTEAFF.

The rearrangement uses TRBV19 and TRBJ2-1, with a weak D call TRBD2 (6 bases). Trimming shortened V by 3 bases and J by 1 base, and 13 bases separated the two germline ends. Germline CDR1 reads LNHDA; CDR2 reads SQIVND (reference sequence). There are 16 residues in the CDR3. The CDR3 coding sequence is TGTGCCAGTAGTATGCCGGGGGTATTATCCTACAATGAGCAGTTCTTC. The encoded protein is CASSMPGVLSYNEQFF.

The genes are TRBV7-3 and TRBJ1-6, with a possible D match to TRBD1 (5 bases). The germline V gene encodes CDR1 SGHTA and CDR2 FQGTGA. This CDR3 region has 16 residues. V was shortened by 4 bases and J by 2 bases, with 12 bases between the two germline ends. The CDR3 DNA is TGTGCCAGCAGCTCCCAAGGGGTGACCTATAATTCACCCCTCCACTTT. Its translation: CASSSQGVTYNSPLHF.

The J gene is TRBJ2-7, the V gene TRBV14; 8 positions match TRBD1. Trimming cost V 0 bases and J 1 base; bases outside gene matches: 8. This CDR3 comprises 17 residues. Germline assignment: CDR1 SGHDN and CDR2 FVKESK. The CDR3 DNA is TGTGCCAGCAGCCAAGATATTAGGACAGGGAGGTCCTACGAGCAGTACTTC. Its protein is CASSQDIRTGRSYEQYF.

The rearrangement uses TRBV7-8 and TRBJ1-6, with a possible D match to TRBD1 (6 bases). This CDR3 comprises 15 residues. The germline CDR1 and CDR2 sequences are SGHVS and FQNEAQ. Trimming took off 5 bases at V and 6 bases at J, with 14 bases between the two ends. CDR3 bases: TGTGCCAGCAGCCCCCAAACAGGGTCTAATTCACCCCTCCACTTT. It yields the protein CASSPQTGSNSPLHF.

The chain couples TRBV5-8 to TRBJ2-1; 9 bases match TRBD1. V lost 0 bases and J lost 6; bases outside the gene matches: 4. The CDR3 totals 15 residues. Germline V gives CDR1 SGHTS, CDR2 YDEGEE. CDR3 sequence (DNA): TGTGCCAGCAGCTTGGAGGACAGGGGCTTCAATGAGCAGTTCTTC. Amino acid sequence: CASSLEDRGFNEQFF.

A word on this clone: One junction end disagrees with the germline gene, perhaps due to a read error. The J gene is TRBJ2-3, the V gene TRBV7-7; 11 bases align to TRBD2. The CDR3 covers 17 residues. Per germline, CDR1 SSHAT and CDR2 FNYEAQ (reference sequence). The CDR3 spells CASSLAGGFNGTDTQYF. The CDR3 DNA reads TGTGCTAGCAGCTTAGCGGGGGGGTTTAATGGGACAGATACGCAGTATTTT.

This chain links TRBV7-6 with TRBJ1-5, with no clear D. The CDR3 length is 16 residues. V gave up 1 base and J gave up 2 bases, with 12 bases separating them. Looked up from germline, CDR1 is SGHVS and CDR2 is FNYEAQ. CDR3 region: CASSLGAASGNQPQHF. CDR3 bases: TGTGCCAGCAGCTTAGGGGCAGCCTCTGGCAATCAGCCCCAGCATTTT.

This chain joins TRBV11-2 and TRBJ2-1; 12 bases align to TRBD2. The CDR3 has 14 amino acids. The ends lost 5 bases at V and 9 bases at J; junction bases unmatched: 5. Per germline, CDR1 SGHAT and CDR2 FQNNGV. The CDR3 coding sequence is TGTGCCAGCAGCCCTAGCGGGAGGGGCCCTGAGCAGTTCTTC. This codes for CASSPSGRGPEQFF.

The V call is TRBV6-5, the J call TRBJ1-2; D remains ambiguous. The germline V gene has CDR1 MNHEY and CDR2 SVGAGI. Trimming removed 2 bases at V and 8 bases at J, with 12 bases between. This CDR3 contains 13 residues. The CDR3 protein is CASSYTAHAGYTF. The CDR3 nucleotides read TGTGCCAGCAGTTACACAGCCCATGCAGGCTACACCTTC.

This chain links TRBV6-5 with TRBJ2-2; D not resolved. The length of the CDR3 is 14 residues. In germline, CDR1 is MNHEY, CDR2 SVGAGI. Deletions cut 5 bases from V and 4 bases from J, with 11 bases between. The CDR3 DNA reads TGTGCCAGCAGTAATTCGGGTGGCACCGGGGAGCTGTTTTTT. It is translated as CASSNSGGTGELFF.